These T cell receptor beta chains were read from a single sample in a study of T-cell reconstitution after alpha-beta-depleted transplantation in children. Via MiXCR, TCRdb re-called the PCR reads, giving one row per CDR3 protein. The table lists about 300,000 distinct CDR3 sequences, 10% of them singletons. The sequencing used PBMCs, collected before TCRalphabeta/CD19-depleted stem cell transplant. The receptors derive from a boy under three years old with acute myeloid leukemia, due to receive a stem cell transplant. The CDR3 runs from the conserved cysteine through the conserved F or W. D genes are given only for firm matches. Some rows mark clone size as missing; the rest say once, few, many or name a class of expanded clone.

TRBV29-1	many	TRBD2	TRBJ2-3	CSVEFSGASTDTQYF	TGCAGCGTTGAATTTAGCGGGGCCTCAACAGATACGCAGTATTTT
TRBV5-6	-	-	TRBJ1-5	CASSSYQGRGNQPQHF	TGTGCCAGCAGCTCTTACCAGGGCAGAGGCAATCAGCCCCAGCATTTT
TRBV20-1	-	TRBD1	TRBJ2-7	CSASFADRGKCEQYF	TGCAGTGCTAGTTTTGCGGACAGGGGCAAGTGCGAGCAGTACTTC
TRBV7-9	many	TRBD1	TRBJ1-1	CASSDRDRGSNTEAFF	TGTGCCAGCAGCGACCGGGACAGGGGGTCAAACACTGAAGCTTTCTTT
TRBV7-9	many	-	TRBJ2-3	CASSLELSDKKYF	TGTGCCAGCAGCTTAGAACTTTCGGATAAGAAGTATTTT
TRBV5-5	many	TRBD2	TRBJ2-1	CASSLRSGVYNEQFF	TGTGCCAGCAGCTTGCGTAGCGGGGTCTACAATGAGCAGTTCTTC
TRBV12-3/TRBV12-4	few	TRBD1	TRBJ2-5	CASSLRQGVVQETQYF	TGTGCCAGCAGTTTACGACAGGGGGTAGTCCAAGAGACCCAGTACTTC
TRBV29-1	many	-	TRBJ2-2	CSVVTANTGELFF	TGCAGCGTTGTGACCGCGAACACCGGGGAGCTGTTTTTT
TRBV7-2	many	TRBD2	TRBJ2-5	CASNWRGGHETQYF	TGTGCCAGCAACTGGCGGGGGGGCCACGAGACCCAGTACTTC
TRBV7-2	many	TRBD2	TRBJ2-1	CASSSPRGRSSYNEQFF	TGTGCCAGCAGCTCCCCTCGCGGGAGGAGCTCCTACAATGAGCAGTTCTTC
TRBV5-1	-	-	TRBJ2-7	CASSLIHSQGYEQYF	TGCGCCAGCAGCTTGATACATAGTCAGGGCTACGAGCAGTACTTC
TRBV3-1	many	-	TRBJ1-3	CASSPFDGRNTIYF	TGTGCCAGCAGCCCTTTTGACGGAAGAAACACCATATATTTT
TRBV4-3	many	-	TRBJ1-1	CASSPRQDTEAFF	TGCGCCAGCAGCCCCAGACAGGACACTGAAGCTTTCTTT
TRBV29-1	many	TRBD1	TRBJ1-1	CSAIQGASAEAFF	TGCAGCGCTATACAGGGGGCATCGGCTGAAGCTTTCTTT
TRBV7-2	-	-	TRBJ2-1	CASSLLGAYNEQFF	TGTGCCAGCAGCTTACTTGGGGCCTACAATGAGCAGTTCTTC
TRBV19	few	TRBD1	TRBJ1-1	CASSEDRLRTEAFF	TGTGCCAGTAGTGAGGACAGGCTCCGCACTGAAGCTTTCTTT
TRBV29-1	many	-	TRBJ2-1	CSVEPHGHDEQFF	TGCAGCGTTGAACCGCATGGCCACGATGAGCAGTTCTTC
TRBV5-1	many	TRBD2	TRBJ2-5	CASSLLAGDYQETQYF	TGCGCCAGCTCGCTTCTAGCGGGGGACTATCAAGAGACCCAGTACTTC
TRBV27	-	-	TRBJ2-5	CASSLWERETQYF	TGTGCCAGCAGTTTATGGGAACGGGAGACCCAGTACTTC
TRBV20-1	many	-	TRBJ2-3	CSARDWGTQYF	TGCAGTGCTAGAGATTGGGGGACGCAGTATTTT
TRBV7-8	many	-	TRBJ2-7	CASSLDATYVWDF	TGTGCCAGCAGCTTAGACGCGACCTACGTGTGGGACTTC
TRBV20-1	few	TRBD2	TRBJ2-7	CSARAPRSGGILSYEQYF	TGCAGTGCTAGGGCCCCGAGGAGCGGGGGGATCCTCTCCTACGAGCAGTACTTC
TRBV4-3	many	-	TRBJ1-5	CASSQEETGYQPQHF	TGCGCCAGCAGCCAAGAAGAGACAGGCTATCAGCCCCAGCATTTT
TRBV5-6	many	-	TRBJ2-4	CASSLARLARNIQYF	TGTGCCAGCAGCTTGGCCCGGCTAGCACGCAACATTCAGTACTTC
TRBV19	few	TRBD1	TRBJ2-7	CASRSGTGKFYEQYF	TGTGCCAGTAGGTCCGGGACAGGTAAATTCTACGAGCAGTATTTC
TRBV4-3	many	TRBD2	TRBJ2-1	CASSQDPSGDYNEQFF	TGCGCCAGCAGCCAAGACCCTAGCGGGGACTACAATGAGCAGTTCTTC
TRBV6-2/TRBV6-3	many	-	TRBJ2-7	CASSRRGLLSYEQYF	TGTGCCAGCAGTAGGCGGGGGCTTCTCTCCTACGAGCAGTACTTC
TRBV20-1	few	TRBD1	TRBJ2-3	CSATHRQYRGRTDTQYF	TGCAGTGCTACTCACCGCCAATACAGGGGGCGTACAGATACGCAGTATTTT
TRBV25-1	many	-	TRBJ1-6	CASSGGPTNSPLHF	TGTGCCAGCAGTGGTGGACCGACCAATTCACCCCTCCACTTT
TRBV7-2	many	-	TRBJ1-5	CASSSRGAINQPQHF	TGTGCCAGCAGCTCACGAGGGGCTATCAATCAGCCCCAGCATTTT
TRBV24-1	many	-	TRBJ2-5	CATSDKDRLQETQYF	TGTGCCACCAGTGATAAGGACAGATTGCAAGAGACCCAGTACTTC
TRBV23-1	-	TRBD2	TRBJ2-3	CASSQSRGGPTDTQYF	TGCGCCAGCAGTCAATCCCGCGGGGGACCCACAGATACGCAGTATTTT
TRBV29-1	many	TRBD1	TRBJ2-3	CSVEDPGTVGSSQYF	TGCAGCGTTGAAGATCCCGGGACAGTGGGTTCATCGCAGTATTTT
TRBV27	many	TRBD2	TRBJ2-7	CASSPLWTSGITYEQYF	TGTGCCAGCAGTCCCCTCTGGACTAGCGGGATCACCTACGAGCAGTACTTC
TRBV5-1	many	-	TRBJ2-7	CASSLYQGGSYEQYF	TGCGCCAGCAGCTTGTATCAGGGGGGAAGCTACGAGCAGTACTTC
TRBV5-5	many	-	TRBJ1-1	CASRRLGQGRDTEAFF	TGTGCCAGCAGGCGATTGGGGCAGGGCCGAGACACTGAAGCTTTCTTT
TRBV12-3/TRBV12-4	many	TRBD1	TRBJ1-6	CASSWGQGTDSPLHF	TGTGCCAGCAGTTGGGGACAGGGGACAGATTCACCCCTCCACTTT
TRBV27	few	TRBD2	TRBJ2-3	CASSLSPRLAGGSTDTQYF	TGTGCCAGCAGTTTATCCCCTCGACTAGCGGGAGGTAGCACAGATACGCAGTATTTT
TRBV20-1	many	-	TRBJ2-6	CSARPGSGANVLTF	TGCAGTGCTAGGCCAGGAAGCGGGGCCAACGTCCTGACTTTC
TRBV24-1	few	-	TRBJ2-5	CATSDWDIQETQYF	TGTGCCACCAGTGATTGGGACATCCAAGAGACCCAGTACTTC
TRBV28	-	TRBD2	TRBJ2-3	CASSFIQEGLAGGPDTQYF	TGTGCCAGCAGTTTTATCCAGGAGGGACTAGCGGGAGGCCCAGATACGCAGTATTTT
TRBV4-2	many	-	TRBJ2-4	CASSQDAGASSF	TGTGCCAGCAGCCAAGATGCCGGGGCCTCCTCTTTC
TRBV5-1	many	-	TRBJ1-5	CASSLTGGDQPQHF	TGCGCCAGCAGCTTGACGGGGGGAGACCAGCCCCAGCATTTT
TRBV20-1	few	-	TRBJ2-7	CSALDYRTYEQYF	TGCAGTGCCCTCGACTATAGGACCTACGAGCAGTACTTC